These 25 T cell receptor beta chains share one sample of origin, sequenced in a study of blood T cell repertoires in COVID-19. The table came from immunoSEQ multiplex PCR; TCRdb's copy has only in-frame clones and leaves some out. The table includes around 130,000 clones, around 87% detected once. The source material was peripheral blood. The receptor source for this set is a woman aged 45-60 years with acute or convalescent COVID-19.

The CDR3: CASNERAMGGQPQHF. As DNA, the CDR3 is TGTGCCAGTAATGAGCGGGCTATGGGGGGTCAGCCCCAGCATTTT. The chain couples TRBV19 to TRBJ1-5; TRBD1 is a possible D gene (5 bases). Germline CDR1 reads LNHDA; CDR2 reads SQIVND (reference sequence). The V and J ends lost 7 bases and 6 bases respectively, with 19 bases between them. This CDR3 has 15 amino acids.

The chain links TRBV5-8 to TRBJ1-6; D possibly corresponds to TRBD1 (6 bases). This CDR3 is built from 15 residues. CDR1 SGHTS and CDR2 YDEGEE come from the germline V gene. V lost 3 bases to trimming and J lost 8 bases, with 15 bases between them. The CDR3 DNA is TGTGCCAGCAGCTACCTCGGGCAGGGGTATTCACCCCTCCACTTT. Encoded protein: CASSYLGQGYSPLHF.

The J gene is TRBJ2-7, the V gene TRBV19; TRBD2 matches at 13 bases. The CDR3 consists of 15 residues. CDR1 and CDR2 from the germline V gene are LNHDA and SQIVND (reference sequence). V lost 4 bases, J lost 2 bases, and 2 bases stayed unmatched. CDR3 loop: CASSTGLAGPYEQYF. CDR3 DNA sequence: TGTGCCAGTAGTACGGGACTAGCGGGACCCTACGAGCAGTACTTC.

This clone was counted a few times. Other DNA sequences in the same sample also yield this CDR3. The J gene is TRBJ1-1, the V gene TRBV5-6; D gene ambiguous. CDR3 size: 12 residues. Germline V gene sequence: CDR1 SGHDT, CDR2 YYEEEE. Trimming removed 2 bases at V and 1 base at J, with 3 bases between. Here the CDR3 DNA reads TGTGCCAGCAGCTTCCGGAACACTGAAGCTTTCTTT. Its protein is CASSFRNTEAFF.

The chain couples TRBV5-1 to TRBJ1-2, with D possibly TRBD1 on 5 matching bases. Germline-derived CDR1 and CDR2 are SGHRS and YFSETQ. V gave up 4 bases and J gave up 8 bases, with 18 bases separating them. CDR3 length equals 14 residues. The DNA for the CDR3 is TGCGCCAGCAGCCCTGGGGCCTCTCAAAGGGGCTACACCTTC. Translating it yields CASSPGASQRGYTF.

This chain joins TRBV10-3 and TRBJ2-5; 7 positions match TRBD2. This CDR3 is built from 14 residues. In germline, CDR1 is ENHRY, CDR2 SYGVKD. With 9 bases clipped from V and 5 bases from J, the junction kept 12 bases outside the gene matches. In nucleotides, the CDR3 is TGTGCCATAAGGTCTGGACTAGAGATGGAGACCCAGTACTTC. Translated: CAIRSGLEMETQYF.

The V gene is TRBV7-7, the J gene TRBJ2-1; 9 bases match TRBD1. The CDR3 has 16 residues. Germline values: CDR1 SSHAT, CDR2 FNYEAQ (reference sequence). Unmatched junction bases numbered 10, after V lost 4 bases and J lost 6 bases. CDR3 nucleotide sequence: TGTGCCAGCAGCTCCTTTACCGGGACAGGGTCCAATGAGCAGTTCTTC. This gives the protein CASSSFTGTGSNEQFF.

The gene calls are TRBV11-1 and TRBJ2-5, with a weak D call TRBD2 (5 bases). Germline CDR1 is SGHAT and CDR2 is FQDESV (reference sequence). The CDR3 spans 14 residues. Trimming removed 2 bases at V and 5 bases at J, with 12 bases between. The DNA for the CDR3 is TGTGCCAGCAGCTTAATCGGGGTCGGTGAGACCCAGTACTTC. It is translated as CASSLIGVGETQYF.

This chain joins TRBV7-2 and TRBJ2-1; TRBD1 might be the D (5 bases). Trimming shortened V by 0 bases and J by 7 bases, and 19 bases separated the two germline ends. This CDR3 comprises 17 residues. Germline V gene data show CDR1 as SGHTA and CDR2 as FQGNSA. CDR3 residues: CASSLAPRGFGLNEQFF. The CDR3 nucleotides are TGTGCCAGCAGCTTAGCCCCTAGGGGTTTCGGATTGAATGAGCAGTTCTTC.

The chain joins TRBV6-2 or TRBV6-3 to TRBJ1-1, with D maybe TRBD1 (6 bases). CDR1 is MNHEY, CDR2 SVGEGT, per germline. V lost 4 bases, J lost 0 bases, and 12 bases lay in between. The CDR3 totals 15 residues. This CDR3 reads CASSSWDTLNTEAFF. Written as DNA, the CDR3 is TGTGCCAGCAGTTCTTGGGACACCCTGAACACTGAAGCTTTCTTT.

The chain is built from TRBV7-2 and TRBJ2-1; 7 bases agree with TRBD1. The CDR3 extends over 15 amino acids. The germline V gene encodes CDR1 SGHTA and CDR2 FQGNSA. Trimming took 0 bases from V and 3 from J; bases not matched to a gene: 2. The CDR3 nucleotides are TGTGCCAGCAGCTTAGCTGGGACAGTCTACAATGAGCAGTTCTTC. Translation: CASSLAGTVYNEQFF.

The gene calls are TRBV7-3 and TRBJ2-2, with TRBD1 matching over 10 bases. V was pared by 5 bases and J by 6 bases, with 9 bases of the junction left unmatched. This CDR3 spans 16 amino acids. CDR1 is SGHTA and CDR2 is FQGTGA in the germline V gene. The CDR3 protein is CASSQSLGQGSGELFF. The CDR3 nucleotides are TGTGCCAGCAGCCAGAGTTTGGGACAGGGGTCCGGGGAGCTGTTTTTT.

The rearrangement links TRBV6-1 to TRBJ1-2; D not certain. Germline CDR1 is MNHNS and CDR2 is SASEGT. The CDR3 has 17 amino acids. The V gene lost 5 bases and the J gene lost 1 base, with 20 bases spanning the gap. CDR3 loop: CASSKGRTLGINYGYTF. For the CDR3, the DNA is TGTGCCAGCAGTAAAGGGAGGACTCTGGGGATTAACTATGGCTACACCTTC.

V usage is TRBV11-2 and J usage is TRBJ1-2, with a tentative D call TRBD1 (6 bases). Germline V CDR1 and CDR2: SGHAT, FQNNGV. CDR3 length: 16 amino acids. The ends were cut back, 0 bases at V and 4 bases at J, with 15 bases in the middle. The CDR3 region is CASSLEPPGVVYGYTF. CDR3 nucleotide sequence: TGTGCCAGCAGCTTAGAACCACCAGGGGTGGTCTATGGCTACACCTTC.

This clone was observed a single time. J is TRBJ2-2 and V is TRBV5-1; a weak D match, TRBD1 (5 bases). The V end was cut by 5 bases, the J end by 3 bases, with 14 bases between. Germline-derived CDR1 and CDR2 are SGHRS and YFSETQ. The CDR3 spans 15 residues. DNA for the CDR3: TGCGCCAGCAGAGTACAGGTCCAGGACACCGGGGAGCTGTTTTTT. Translating gives CASRVQVQDTGELFF.

The rearrangement joins TRBV5-1 to TRBJ2-2, with TRBD1 matching 9 bases. Germline V lookup: CDR1 SGHRS, CDR2 YFSETQ. J lost 7 bases, V lost 4 bases, and 11 bases had no gene match. The CDR3 extends over 16 amino acids. CDR3 in amino acids: CASSKGQGSLHGELFF. As DNA, the CDR3 is TGCGCCAGCAGCAAGGGACAGGGATCGTTGCACGGGGAGCTGTTTTTT.

V usage is TRBV6-5 and J usage is TRBJ1-5; D might be TRBD1 (6 bases). V was pared by 7 bases and J by 0 bases, with 13 bases between. The CDR3 spans 15 residues. Germline CDR1 is MNHEY and CDR2 is SVGAGI. The CDR3 nucleotides read TGTGCCAGCACCAGGACAGAATATAGCAATCAGCCCCAGCATTTT. Its translation: CASTRTEYSNQPQHF.

This chain joins TRBV4-2 and TRBJ2-2, with D possibly TRBD1 on 6 matching bases. The CDR3 is 14 amino acids. Trimming pared 8 bases from V and 5 bases from J, leaving 15 bases between. Germline lookup yields CDR1 LGHNA and CDR2 YNFKEQ. DNA of the CDR3: TGTGCCAGCGGCAGGGGTAGTTATACCGGGGAGCTGTTTTTT. Translating gives CASGRGSYTGELFF.

This chain uses TRBV3-1 (or the pseudogene TRBV3-2) with TRBJ2-1; D perhaps matches TRBD1 (5 bases). CDR1 is LGHDT, CDR2 YNNKEL, per germline (reference sequence). V was clipped by 1 base and J by 6 bases, with 13 bases between them. This CDR3 is built from 15 residues. The CDR3 DNA follows: TGTGCCAGCAGCCAAGGTGTAGGGGCGATCAATGAGCAGTTCTTC. Encoded protein: CASSQGVGAINEQFF.

The table lists this clone with a few counts. The chain links TRBV7-3 to TRBJ1-5; TRBD1 might be the D (6 bases). CDR3 length: 14 amino acids. With 2 bases removed from V and 6 bases from J, the gap between germline ends came to 11 bases. The V gene's germline CDR1 is SGHTA and CDR2 FQGTGA. The CDR3 DNA is TGTGCCAGCAGCTTAGGGGGGGCCGGTCAGCCCCAGCATTTT. Translation: CASSLGGAGQPQHF. The full variable domain, completed using reference TRBV7-3 and TRBJ1-5, is GAGVSQTPSNKVTEKGKYVELRCDPISGHTALYWYRQSLGQGPEFLIYFQGTGAADDSGLPNDRFFAVRPEGSVSTLKIQRTERGDSAVYLCASSLGGAGQPQHFGDGTRLSIL.

The J gene is TRBJ1-1, the V gene TRBV29-1; 7 positions agree with TRBD1. Germline CDR1 SQVTM, CDR2 ANQGSEA. J gave up 3 bases and V 3 bases, and 1 base lay outside the gene matches. The CDR3 spans 12 residues. The CDR3 sequence: CSVERGHTEAFF. The DNA for the CDR3 is TGCAGCGTTGAGAGGGGGCACACTGAAGCTTTCTTT.

The sample holds a few counts of this clone. The chain is built from TRBV7-2 and TRBJ2-1; 8 bases map to TRBD2. The CDR3 extends over 18 amino acids. CDR1 is SGHTA and CDR2 is FQGNSA in the germline V gene. The V and J ends lost 1 base and 6 bases, in that order; junction bases with no gene match: 14. This CDR3 is CASSLVFPSAGRANEQFF. In nucleotides, the CDR3 is TGTGCCAGCAGCTTAGTTTTCCCCTCAGCCGGGAGGGCCAATGAGCAGTTCTTC. The complete variable domain, with remaining parts taken from reference TRBV7-2 and TRBJ2-1, reads GAGVSQSPSNKVTEKGKDVELRCDPISGHTALYWYRQSLGQGLEFLIYFQGNSAPDKSGLPSDRFSAERTGGSVSTLTIQRTQQEDSAVYLCASSLVFPSAGRANEQFFGPGTRLTVL.

The chain links TRBV6-5 to TRBJ1-2; the D is unclear. V was cut by 11 bases and J by 8 bases, with 21 bases left in between. The CDR3 runs 13 residues. Germline V gene sequence: CDR1 MNHEY, CDR2 SVGAGI. The CDR3 sequence: CAVREDARRGYTF. The CDR3 DNA follows: TGTGCCGTACGGGAGGACGCGCGTCGAGGCTACACCTTC.

This clone was counted a few times. The genes are TRBV3-1 (or the pseudogene TRBV3-2) and TRBJ1-1, with 8 bases matching TRBD1. Trimming at V came to 7 bases and at J to 3 bases, leaving 4 bases not matched to a gene. The CDR3 has 13 residues. Germline V gives CDR1 LGHDT, CDR2 YNNKEL (reference sequence). The CDR3 sequence is CASMTGVDTEAFF. CDR3 bases: TGTGCCAGCATGACAGGGGTGGACACTGAAGCTTTCTTT.

The chain couples TRBV5-1 to TRBJ2-3; D call uncertain. Germline V gene data show CDR1 as SGHRS and CDR2 as YFSETQ. The CDR3 has 14 residues. Trimming removed 4 bases at V and 6 bases at J, with 15 bases between. Written as DNA, the CDR3 is TGCGCCAGCAGCATGGTCCCGAACGGGGATACGCAGTATTTT. Translating gives CASSMVPNGDTQYF.